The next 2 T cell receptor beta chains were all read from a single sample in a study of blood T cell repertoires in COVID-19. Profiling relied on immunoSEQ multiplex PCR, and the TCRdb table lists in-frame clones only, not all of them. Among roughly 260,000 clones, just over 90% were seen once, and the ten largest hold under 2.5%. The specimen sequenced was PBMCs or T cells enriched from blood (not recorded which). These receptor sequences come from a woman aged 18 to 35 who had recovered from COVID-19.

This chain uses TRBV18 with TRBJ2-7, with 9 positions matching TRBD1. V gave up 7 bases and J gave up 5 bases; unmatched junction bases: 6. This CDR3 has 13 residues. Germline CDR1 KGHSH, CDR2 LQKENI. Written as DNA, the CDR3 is TGTGCCAGCTTTACCGGGACAGGGAACGAGCAGTACTTC. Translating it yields CASFTGTGNEQYF.

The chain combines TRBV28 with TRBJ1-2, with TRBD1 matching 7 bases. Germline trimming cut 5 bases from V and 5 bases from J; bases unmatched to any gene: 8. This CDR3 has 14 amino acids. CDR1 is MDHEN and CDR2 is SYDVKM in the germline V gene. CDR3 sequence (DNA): TGTGCCAGCAGTCCACCCGGGACAGCGTATGGCTACACCTTC. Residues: CASSPPGTAYGYTF.